This T cell receptor (beta chain) was recovered during a study of T cell changes during pregnancy in multiple sclerosis. Trimming pared 5 bases from V and 7 bases from J, leaving 14 bases between. The CDR3 has 13 residues. Germline assignment: CDR1 LNHDA and CDR2 SQIVND (reference sequence). Repertoires were generated with immunoSEQ multiplex PCR, while TCRdb's copy carries only in-frame clones and drops some. There are 79,000 or so clones in the sample; around 90% occur only once, and more than 1.5% lies in the top ten. This specimen was peripheral blood, taken in the first trimester of pregnancy. The receptor was isolated from a female donor in good health, enrolled as a control in a pregnancy study. V is TRBV19 and J is TRBJ1-2; TRBD1 is a possible D gene (6 bases). The CDR3 protein is CASSAAGVRGYTF. The CDR3 DNA reads as TGTGCCAGTAGTGCCGCAGGGGTACGTGGCTACACCTTC.